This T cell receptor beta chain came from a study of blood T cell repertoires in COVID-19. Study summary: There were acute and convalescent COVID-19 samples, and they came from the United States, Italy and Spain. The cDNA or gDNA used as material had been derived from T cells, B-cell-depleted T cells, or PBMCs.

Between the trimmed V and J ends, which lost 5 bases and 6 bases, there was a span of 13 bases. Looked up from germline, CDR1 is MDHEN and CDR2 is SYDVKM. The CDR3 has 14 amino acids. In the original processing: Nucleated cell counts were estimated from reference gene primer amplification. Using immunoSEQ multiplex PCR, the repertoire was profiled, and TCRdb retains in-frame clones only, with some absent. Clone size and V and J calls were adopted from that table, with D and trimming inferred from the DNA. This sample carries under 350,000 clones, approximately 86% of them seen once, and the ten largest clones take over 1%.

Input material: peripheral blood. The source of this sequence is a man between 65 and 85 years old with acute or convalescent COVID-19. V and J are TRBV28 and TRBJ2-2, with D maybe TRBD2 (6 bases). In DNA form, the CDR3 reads TGTGCCAGCAGTCTCGGAACGGGGGCCGGGGAGCTGTTTTTT. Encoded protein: CASSLGTGAGELFF. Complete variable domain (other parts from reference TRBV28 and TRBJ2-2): DVKVTQSSRYLVKRTGEKVFLECVQDMDHENMFWYRQDPGLGLRLIYFSYDVKMKEKGDIPEGYSVSREKKERFSLILESASTNQTSMYLCASSLGTGAGELFFGEGSRLTVL.